This T cell receptor beta chain appears in the sequencing data of a study of control samples from healthy donors and cancer patients (dated by TCRdb to the early 2020s). V gives up 2 bases and J gives up 6 bases, and the segment between their germline ends measures 13 bases. The CDR3 starts with the cysteine, ends with the phenylalanine, and has 14 residues. This entry keeps only the CDR3 DNA: 42 bases, framed from base 1. CDR1 MNHNY and CDR2 SVGAGI are derived from the germline V gene (reference sequence). About this clone itself: Which antigen it targets is not known. No quality values exist for individual bases; no much larger clone is one base distant.

Libraries were built with the immunoSEQ multiplex PCR assay. TCRdb stores this immuneACCESS table with in-frame sequences only. Part of the clones is absent; in the studies checked, under half of the shortfall reflects unresolved V genes, and no reason is known for the rest. The sample contains approximately 87,000 clones, roughly 91% of them found a single time. Of the sample, 17% falls within the top ten clones. The TCR was taken from a man aged 50 to 59 in good health. The chain is encoded by TRBV6-6 joined to TRBJ1-2, and TRBD1 may be the D gene, going by 6 matching bases. Sequenced material: blood. The sequenced DNA is TGTGCCAGCAGTTACAAGGTCACAGGGCATGGCTACACCTTC. The translation is CASSYKVTGHGYTF.